These 9 T cell receptor beta chains share one sample of origin, sequenced in a study of T cells in tumors after PD-1 blockade. Repertoires were generated with immunoSEQ multiplex PCR, while TCRdb's copy carries only in-frame clones and drops some. The data contain some 48,000 clones, roughly three quarters of them seen just once; the ten biggest clones take up over 15%. The input for sequencing was PBMCs, taken before anti-PD-1 treatment. The origin of the receptors is a human donor with basal cell carcinoma.

The chain is built from TRBV9 and TRBJ1-4; D is undetermined. This CDR3 contains 15 residues. Looked up from germline, CDR1 is SGDLS and CDR2 is YYNGEE. The V end was cut by 2 bases, the J end by 8 bases, with 16 bases between. CDR3 DNA sequence: TGTGCCAGCAGCGTTGGGGTTGGAGTCCGGGAAAAACTGTTTTTT. Its protein product is CASSVGVGVREKLFF. Full variable domain (rest looked up from reference TRBV9 and TRBJ1-4): DSGVTQTPKHLITATGQRVTLRCSPRSGDLSVYWYQQSLDQGLQFLIQYYNGEERAKGNILERFSAQQFPDLHSELNLSSLELGDSALYFCASSVGVGVREKLFFGSGTQLSVL.

V is TRBV12-5 and J is TRBJ1-1; possible D gene TRBD1, 6 bases. CDR1 is LGHNT, CDR2 FRNRAP, per germline. The CDR3 contains 14 residues. Trimming removed 6 bases from V and 11 bases from J, with 22 bases in between. The CDR3 is CASGPVQRGQGAFF. CDR3 nucleotides: TGTGCTAGTGGCCCAGTTCAGAGGGGCCAGGGGGCTTTCTTT.

The chain joins TRBV6-5 to TRBJ1-4; D is perhaps TRBD1 (6 bases). The CDR3 runs to 14 residues. With 10 bases removed from V and 8 bases from J, the gap between germline ends came to 20 bases. Germline CDR1 reads MNHEY; CDR2 reads SVGAGI. The CDR3 DNA follows: TGTGCCACTGGGAGCGGGGGGCTGGGGGAAAAACTGTTTTTT. Protein product: CATGSGGLGEKLFF.

This clone has more than one count but fewer than ten. V gene TRBV6-5 combines with J gene TRBJ2-7, with unresolved D. The CDR3 sequence is 15 residues long. Trimming shortened V by 6 bases and J by 9 bases, and 24 bases separated the two germline ends. Germline lookup yields CDR1 MNHEY and CDR2 SVGAGI. The CDR3 sequence: CASSRDLQRASGQYF. In DNA form, the CDR3 reads TGTGCCAGCAGCCGAGACTTGCAGAGAGCGAGTGGGCAGTACTTC.

By share, this clone ranks as medium-sized. The J gene is TRBJ2-7, the V gene TRBV15; no clear D gene. The V gene lost 0 bases and the J gene lost 5 bases, with 17 bases spanning the gap. CDR3 length equals 16 residues. The germline V gene encodes CDR1 LNHNV and CDR2 YYDKDF (reference sequence). DNA for the CDR3: TGTGCCACCAGCAGAGATACAATAACAGTAGTCAACGAGCAGTACTTC. It specifies CATSRDTITVVNEQYF.

This clone came up a few times. V gene TRBV15 combines with J gene TRBJ2-7; D gene uncertain. Trimming removed 2 bases at V and 3 bases at J, with 5 bases between. This CDR3 region has 12 residues. Germline CDR1 is LNHNV and CDR2 is YYDKDF (reference sequence). The DNA of the CDR3 is TGTGCCACCAGCAGATCCGACTACGAGCAGTACTTC. It is translated as CATSRSDYEQYF.

This chain uses TRBV28 with TRBJ1-5, with 12 nucleotides matching TRBD1. V dropped 5 bases and J dropped 0; count of bases not matched to a gene: 8. The CDR3 covers 18 residues. In germline, CDR1 is MDHEN, CDR2 SYDVKM. CDR3 nucleotides: TGTGCCAGCAGTCCCGGGACAGGGGGCCCCCTTAGCAATCAGCCCCAGCATTTT. It codes for CASSPGTGGPLSNQPQHF.

This clone has only one observation. CDR3 coding DNA: TGTGCCAGCCTCGGGACAGGGGTCGCCTACGAGCAGTACTTC. Its translation is CASLGTGVAYEQYF. The gene calls are TRBV28 and TRBJ2-7, with TRBD1 matching over 10 bases. The CDR3 totals 14 residues. Germline CDR1 reads MDHEN; CDR2 reads SYDVKM. The V gene end was trimmed by 8 bases and the J gene end by 2 bases; junction bases not matched to a gene: 6.

V is TRBV28 and J is TRBJ1-5; TRBD1 might be the D (6 bases). This CDR3 is built from 17 residues. Germline V CDR1 and CDR2: MDHEN, SYDVKM. Trimming took off 1 base at V and 5 bases at J, with 18 bases between the two ends. For the CDR3, the DNA is TGTGCCAGCAGTTTATTTGACGGGACAATGAGCTATCAGCCCCAGCATTTT. It codes for CASSLFDGTMSYQPQHF.